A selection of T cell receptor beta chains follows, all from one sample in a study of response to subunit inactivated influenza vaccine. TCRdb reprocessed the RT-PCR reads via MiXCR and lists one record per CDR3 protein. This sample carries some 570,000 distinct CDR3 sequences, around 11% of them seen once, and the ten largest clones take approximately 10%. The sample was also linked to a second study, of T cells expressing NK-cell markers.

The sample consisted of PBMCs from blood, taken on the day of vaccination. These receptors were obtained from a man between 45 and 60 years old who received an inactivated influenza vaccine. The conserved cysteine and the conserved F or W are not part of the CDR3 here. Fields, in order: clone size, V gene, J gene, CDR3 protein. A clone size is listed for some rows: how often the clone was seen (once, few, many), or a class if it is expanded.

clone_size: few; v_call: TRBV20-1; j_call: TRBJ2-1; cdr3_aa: SARDVGGDLNEQF
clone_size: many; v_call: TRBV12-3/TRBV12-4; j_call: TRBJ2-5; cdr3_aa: ASRRGTEETQY
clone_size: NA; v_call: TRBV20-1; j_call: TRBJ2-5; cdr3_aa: SAKGSRRETQY
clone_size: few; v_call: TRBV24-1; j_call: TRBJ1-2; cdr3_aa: ATSDRTGGYYGYT
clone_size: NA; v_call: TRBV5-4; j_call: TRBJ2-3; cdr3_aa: ASSLGISGGVNTQY
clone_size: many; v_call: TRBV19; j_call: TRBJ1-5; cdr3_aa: ASRSGRVSNQPQH
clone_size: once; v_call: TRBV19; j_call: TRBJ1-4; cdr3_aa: ASRGGQNNEKLF
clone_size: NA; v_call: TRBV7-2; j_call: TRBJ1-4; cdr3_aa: ASSFEAGEKLF
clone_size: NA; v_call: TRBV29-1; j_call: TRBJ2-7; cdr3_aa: SVDFGSSYEQY
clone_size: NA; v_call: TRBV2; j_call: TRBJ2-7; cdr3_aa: ASNGQGAYEQY
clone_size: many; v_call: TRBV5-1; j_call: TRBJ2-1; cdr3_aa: ASSLVQGGGNEQF
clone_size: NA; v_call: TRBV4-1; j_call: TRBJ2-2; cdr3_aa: ASSRYPGTIIETGELF
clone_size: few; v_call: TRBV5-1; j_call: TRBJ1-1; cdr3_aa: ASSPDPQNTEAF
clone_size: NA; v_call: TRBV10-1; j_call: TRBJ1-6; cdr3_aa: ASSESAGLPLH
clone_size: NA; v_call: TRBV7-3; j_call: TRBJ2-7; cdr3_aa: ASSLTSRTSGGDSYEQY
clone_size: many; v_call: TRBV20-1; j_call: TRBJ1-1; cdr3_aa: SAPPRDRNTEAF
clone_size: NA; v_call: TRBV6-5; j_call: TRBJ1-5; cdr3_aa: ASSYSMVQPQH
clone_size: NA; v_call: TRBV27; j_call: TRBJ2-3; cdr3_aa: ASSPRFTSGRLTDTQY
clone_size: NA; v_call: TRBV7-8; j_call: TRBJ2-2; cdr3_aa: ASSLEGSRGELF
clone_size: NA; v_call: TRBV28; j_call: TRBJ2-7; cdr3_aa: ASSLPTAGYEQY
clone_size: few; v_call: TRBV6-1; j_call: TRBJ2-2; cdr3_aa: ASRSVAGNTGELF
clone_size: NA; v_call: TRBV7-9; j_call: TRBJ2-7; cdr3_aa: ASSSSISDRGLYEQY
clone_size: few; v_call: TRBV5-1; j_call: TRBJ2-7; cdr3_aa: ASSWGLADSYEQY
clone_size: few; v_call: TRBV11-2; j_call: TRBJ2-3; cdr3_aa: ASSLGGVPSTDTQY
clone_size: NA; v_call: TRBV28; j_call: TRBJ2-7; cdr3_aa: ASSSRGSWDRADYEQY
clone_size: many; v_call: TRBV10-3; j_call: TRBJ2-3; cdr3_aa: AISGGDTQY
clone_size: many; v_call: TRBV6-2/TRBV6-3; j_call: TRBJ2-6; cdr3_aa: ASRTQVSGANVLT
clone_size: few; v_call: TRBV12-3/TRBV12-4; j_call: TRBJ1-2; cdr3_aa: ASNNRGRNGYT
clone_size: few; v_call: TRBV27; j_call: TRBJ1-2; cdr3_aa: ASSPRQGRNYGYT
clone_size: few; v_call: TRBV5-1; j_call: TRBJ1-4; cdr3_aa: ASSLEGGSEKLF
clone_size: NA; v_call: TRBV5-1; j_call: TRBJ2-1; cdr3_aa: ASSPFAGYEQF
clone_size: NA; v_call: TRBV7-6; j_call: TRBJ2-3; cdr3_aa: ASSNNDRGADTQY
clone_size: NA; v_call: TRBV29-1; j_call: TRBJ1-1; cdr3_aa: SAIPTRITEAF
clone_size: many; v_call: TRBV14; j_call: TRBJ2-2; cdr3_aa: ASSQELAYTGELF
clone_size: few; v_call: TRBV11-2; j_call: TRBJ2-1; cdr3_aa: ASSLGPMSSYNEQF
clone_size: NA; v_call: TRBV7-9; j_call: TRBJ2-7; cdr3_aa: ASSLINERTEQY
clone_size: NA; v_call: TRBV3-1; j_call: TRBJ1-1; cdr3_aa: ASTKDWTKNTEAF
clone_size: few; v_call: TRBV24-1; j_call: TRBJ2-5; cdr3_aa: ATSDPGQGHETQY
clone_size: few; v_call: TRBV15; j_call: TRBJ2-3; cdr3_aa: ATSRDFGASTDTQY
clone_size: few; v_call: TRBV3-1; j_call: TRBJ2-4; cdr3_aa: ASSQGGRGLGGIQY
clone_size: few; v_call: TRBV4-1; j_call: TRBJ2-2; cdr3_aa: ASRGGTGVTGELF
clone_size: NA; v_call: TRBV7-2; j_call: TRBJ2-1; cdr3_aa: ASSLAEAHEQF
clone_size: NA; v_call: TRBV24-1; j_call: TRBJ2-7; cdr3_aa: ASGPGTSGRGEQY
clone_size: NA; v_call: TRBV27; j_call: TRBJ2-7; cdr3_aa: ASSYRRGLYEQY
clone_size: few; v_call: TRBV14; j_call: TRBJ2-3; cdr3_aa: ASSRWTGGDTQY
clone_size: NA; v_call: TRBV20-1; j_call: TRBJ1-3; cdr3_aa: SASGLAGNTIY
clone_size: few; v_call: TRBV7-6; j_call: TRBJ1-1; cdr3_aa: ASSLRPSGLLNTEAF
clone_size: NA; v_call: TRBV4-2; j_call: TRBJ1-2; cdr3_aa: ASSQEQVSNYGYT